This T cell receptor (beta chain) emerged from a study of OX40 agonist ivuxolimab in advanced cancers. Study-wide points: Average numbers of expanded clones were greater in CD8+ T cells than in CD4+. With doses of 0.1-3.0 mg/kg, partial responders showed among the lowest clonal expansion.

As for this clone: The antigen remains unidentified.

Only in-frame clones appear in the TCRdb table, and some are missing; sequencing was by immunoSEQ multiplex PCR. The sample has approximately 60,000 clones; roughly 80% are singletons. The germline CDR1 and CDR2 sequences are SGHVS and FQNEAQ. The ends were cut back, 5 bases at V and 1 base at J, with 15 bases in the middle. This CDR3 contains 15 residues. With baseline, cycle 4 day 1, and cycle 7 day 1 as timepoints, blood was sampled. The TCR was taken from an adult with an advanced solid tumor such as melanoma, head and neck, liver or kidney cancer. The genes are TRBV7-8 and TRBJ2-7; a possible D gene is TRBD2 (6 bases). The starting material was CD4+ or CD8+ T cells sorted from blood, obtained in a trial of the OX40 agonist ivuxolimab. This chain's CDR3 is CASSLTGTRSYEQYF. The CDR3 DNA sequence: TGTGCCAGCAGCCTAACCGGGACTCGTTCCTACGAGCAGTACTTC.